The T cell receptor (beta chain) under discussion was sequenced for a study of T cell responses to AZD1222 COVID-19 vaccine. J lost 7 bases, V lost 6 bases, and 14 bases had no gene match. This CDR3 contains 15 residues. Germline V gene sequence: CDR1 ENHRY, CDR2 SYGVKD. A word on this clone: Its target is unknown.

TCRdb's copy holds only in-frame clones and misses some; the assay was immunoSEQ multiplex PCR. The sample has 170,000 or so clones; 85% to 95% are singletons. Study conclusions and caveats: Reportedly, close to half of spike-specific TCRs are directed against unmutated variant regions. Repertoire samples came only from after the peak T cell response. Females made up more of the donors, who were largely white British, and clonal diversity may have come out too low. Vaccine-associated CD4 TCRs ranged over spike, dominating at 160-218 and 743-854.

The source of this sequence is an adult in good health. The V gene is TRBV10-3, the J gene TRBJ2-5, with TRBD1 matching 7 bases. The sample consisted of peripheral blood, taken on day 0 of AZD1222 vaccination. Here the CDR3 DNA reads TGTGCCATCAGCACCGGGACAGACTCCAGGCGGACCCAGTACTTC. Amino acid sequence: CAISTGTDSRRTQYF.